Shown below are 31 T cell receptor beta chains from a single sample sequenced in a study of blood T cell repertoires in COVID-19. TCRdb keeps only in-frame clones here, not all; method: immunoSEQ multiplex PCR. The sample includes around 100,000 clones, roughly 80% of them seen just once. Sequencing was carried out using peripheral blood. The receptor source for this set is a woman in her sixties with acute or convalescent COVID-19.

The chain is built from TRBV7-2 and TRBJ2-5; a weak D match, TRBD2 (6 bases). Germline lookup yields CDR1 SGHTA and CDR2 FQGNSA. Trimming cost V 1 base and J 4 bases, with 10 bases left between them. This CDR3 region has 14 residues. CDR3 bases: TGTGCCAGCAGCTTAGAGGGACTCACAGAGACCCAGTACTTC. It specifies CASSLEGLTETQYF.

The chain combines TRBV29-1 with TRBJ1-1; D is unresolved. CDR1 and CDR2 (germline): SQVTM, ANQGSEA. The CDR3 runs to 13 residues. V lost 5 bases, J lost 0 bases, and 10 bases lay in between. Written as DNA, the CDR3 is TGCAGCGTTTCGGAGGTCATGAACACTGAAGCTTTCTTT. This gives the protein CSVSEVMNTEAFF.

The chain is built from TRBV7-8 and TRBJ2-7; 8 positions agree with TRBD2. The germline V gene has CDR1 SGHVS and CDR2 FQNEAQ. J was trimmed by 4 bases and V by 2 bases; bases with no gene match: 4. The CDR3 consists of 14 residues. The CDR3 sequence: CASSLSASGYEQYF. As DNA, the CDR3 is TGTGCCAGCAGCTTATCGGCTAGCGGGTACGAGCAGTACTTC.

V is TRBV7-6 and J is TRBJ1-3, with D maybe TRBD1 (6 bases). CDR1 is SGHVS, CDR2 FNYEAQ, per germline. This CDR3 region has 15 residues. The ends were cut back, 5 bases at V and 0 bases at J, with 11 bases in the middle. This chain's CDR3 is CASSNRDTSGNTIYF. DNA of the CDR3: TGTGCCAGCAGCAACCGGGACACCTCTGGAAACACCATATATTTT. Drawing the rest from reference TRBV7-6 and TRBJ1-3, the complete variable domain is GAGVSQSPRYKVTKRGQDVALRCDPISGHVSLYWYRQALGQGPEFLTYFNYEAQQDKSGLPNDRFSAERPEGSISTLTIQRTEQRDSAMYRCASSNRDTSGNTIYFGEGSWLTVV.

V gene TRBV29-1 combines with J gene TRBJ1-1; 7 bases match TRBD1. The CDR3 length is 13 residues. CDR1 and CDR2 from the germline V gene are SQVTM and ANQGSEA. V lost 7 bases to trimming and J lost 3 bases; unmatched junction nucleotides: 8. This CDR3 reads CSATTTGDTEAFF. CDR3 nucleotides: TGCAGCGCCACCACCACAGGGGACACTGAAGCTTTCTTT.

The chain joins TRBV28 to TRBJ1-2; weak D call: TRBD1 (5 bases). CDR1 is MDHEN and CDR2 is SYDVKM in the germline V gene. The V and J ends lost 5 bases and 8 bases respectively, with 15 bases between them. The CDR3 is made up of 13 amino acids. The chain's CDR3 is CASSQPQGGGYTF. CDR3 coding DNA: TGTGCCAGCAGTCAACCCCAGGGTGGCGGCTACACCTTC.

The V gene is TRBV10-1, the J gene TRBJ2-3; 11 bases are shared with TRBD1. V was clipped by 6 bases and J by 4 bases; unmatched bases: 6. The CDR3 loop spans 15 amino acids. The germline CDR1 and CDR2 sequences are WNHNN and SYGVQD (reference sequence). The CDR3 DNA reads as TGCGCCAGCAGCCCCGGGACAGGGGGAGCAGATACGCAGTATTTT. This codes for CASSPGTGGADTQYF.

V is TRBV28 and J is TRBJ1-2; D remains ambiguous. V dropped 3 bases and J dropped 0 bases, with 14 bases sitting between them. The CDR3 is 16 residues long. Germline loops: CDR1 MDHEN, CDR2 SYDVKM. The CDR3 loop is CASSFWRTRSNYGYTF. The DNA of the CDR3 is TGTGCCAGCAGTTTTTGGAGAACCCGCTCTAACTATGGCTACACCTTC.

The chain couples TRBV7-3 to TRBJ2-2; 9 bases match TRBD1. Germline V gives CDR1 SGHTA, CDR2 FQGTGA. The junction had 9 bases not matched to a gene; V was cut back by 1 base and J by 0 bases. CDR3 size: 19 residues. CDR3 coding DNA: TGTGCCAGCAGCTTAAGGGGGACAGGGCGGTTTTCGAACACCGGGGAGCTGTTTTTT. This encodes CASSLRGTGRFSNTGELFF.

V usage is TRBV4-1 and J usage is TRBJ2-4, with TRBD1 matching 7 bases. The CDR3 consists of 21 residues. In germline, CDR1 is MGHRA, CDR2 YSYEKL. V was pared by 5 bases and J by 1 base, with 23 bases of the junction left unmatched. This CDR3 reads CASSVTADRQSLRGAKNIQYF. The CDR3 bases are TGCGCCAGCAGCGTTACCGCGGACAGGCAGTCCTTGAGGGGGGCCAAAAACATTCAGTACTTC.

The CDR3 sequence is CASSKDRADGYTF. The CDR3 DNA follows: TGTGCCAGCAGTAAAGACAGGGCGGATGGCTACACCTTC. The chain links TRBV6-6 to TRBJ1-2; TRBD1 matches 7 bases. This CDR3 comprises 13 residues. V was pared by 5 bases and J by 6 bases, with 6 bases of the junction left unmatched. Germline CDR1 reads MNHNY; CDR2 reads SVGAGI (reference sequence).

This clone showed up just a few times. The gene calls are TRBV30 and TRBJ2-7, with 7 positions matching TRBD1. Germline CDR1 is GTSNPN and CDR2 is SVGIG (reference sequence). This CDR3 is built from 13 residues. The J segment lost 3 bases and the V segment lost 1 base, leaving 3 bases of the junction unmatched. The CDR3 loop is CAWSGQGYYEQYF. For the CDR3, the DNA is TGTGCCTGGAGTGGACAGGGCTACTACGAGCAGTACTTC.

V and J are TRBV4-2 and TRBJ1-4; possible D gene TRBD1, 6 bases. Between the trimmed V and J ends, which lost 4 bases and 3 bases, there was a span of 9 bases. The CDR3 contains 14 residues. CDR1 is LGHNA, CDR2 YNFKEQ, per germline. The CDR3 is CASSLRTANEKLFF. CDR3 nucleotides: TGTGCCAGCAGCCTACGGACAGCTAATGAAAAACTGTTTTTT.

The chain has TRBV9 and TRBJ2-7, with 8 bases matching TRBD1. V dropped 1 base and J dropped 1; count of bases not matched to a gene: 4. Per the germline V gene, CDR1 is SGDLS and CDR2 is YYNGEE. The CDR3 contains 15 residues. CDR3 sequence reads: CASSVLTGESYEQYF. CDR3 nucleotides: TGTGCCAGCAGCGTACTGACAGGGGAGTCCTACGAGCAGTACTTC. The full variable domain, completed using reference TRBV9 and TRBJ2-7, is DSGVTQTPKHLITATGQRVTLRCSPRSGDLSVYWYQQSLDQGLQFLIQYYNGEERAKGNILERFSAQQFPDLHSELNLSSLELGDSALYFCASSVLTGESYEQYFGPGTRLTVT.

The genes are TRBV2 and TRBJ1-2; tentatively, D is TRBD1 (6 bases). V lost 7 bases to trimming and J lost 0 bases, with 18 bases between them. CDR1 and CDR2 (germline): SNHLY, FYNNEI. CDR3 size: 16 residues. CDR3 protein: CASIYRQASANYGYTF. CDR3 nucleotide sequence: TGTGCCAGCATCTACCGACAGGCCTCAGCTAACTATGGCTACACCTTC.

This clone was recorded once. This chain uses TRBV28 with TRBJ1-2, with TRBD1 as a possible D gene (6 bases). The V end was cut by 8 bases, the J end by 2 bases, with 15 bases between. This CDR3 comprises 14 residues. Germline V CDR1 and CDR2: MDHEN, SYDVKM. CDR3 protein: CASGRTVRNYGYTF. The CDR3 DNA is TGTGCCAGCGGTAGGACAGTAAGGAACTATGGCTACACCTTC.

The V call is TRBV5-4, the J call TRBJ1-6, with 9 bases that match TRBD1. Germline V CDR1 and CDR2: SGHNT, YYREEE (reference sequence). V was pared by 4 bases and J by 9 bases, with 11 bases of the junction left unmatched. The CDR3 has 16 amino acids. For the CDR3, the DNA is TGTGCCAGCAGCACCTACCTTACAGGGGGCACTTCACCCCTCCACTTT. Translated: CASSTYLTGGTSPLHF.

The chain carries TRBV4-1 and TRBJ1-1; 7 positions match TRBD1. After removal of 5 bases from V and 1 base from J, the junction contained 10 bases not matched to a gene. The germline CDR1 and CDR2 sequences are MGHRA and YSYEKL. This CDR3 has 16 amino acids. CDR3 sequence (DNA): TGCGCCAGCAGCTCGGGACAGCCAGGGAAGAACACTGAAGCTTTCTTT. This gives the protein CASSSGQPGKNTEAFF.

The chain links TRBV9 to TRBJ2-3, with 8 bases aligning to TRBD2. Unmatched junction bases numbered 8, after V lost 0 bases and J lost 5 bases. Germline CDR1 SGDLS, CDR2 YYNGEE. This CDR3 is built from 16 residues. This chain's CDR3 is CASSVGLGGAVDTQYF. CDR3 in DNA: TGTGCCAGCAGCGTAGGCCTCGGGGGGGCCGTAGATACGCAGTATTTT.

The V and J genes are TRBV10-1 and TRBJ2-1, with D unclear. Trimming cost V 1 base and J 3 bases, with 7 bases left between them. The CDR3 consists of 14 residues. Germline CDR1 and CDR2: WNHNN and SYGVQD (reference sequence). CDR3 protein: CASSEYRDYNEQFF. In DNA form, the CDR3 reads TGCGCCAGCAGTGAGTACAGAGACTACAATGAGCAGTTCTTC.

This chain uses TRBV3-1 (or the pseudogene TRBV3-2) with TRBJ1-2; tentative D call: TRBD1 (5 bases). Germline assignment: CDR1 LGHDT and CDR2 YNNKEL (reference sequence). This CDR3 contains 14 residues. With 4 bases removed from V and 4 bases from J, the gap between germline ends came to 13 bases. The CDR3 reads CASSPLRGGYGYTF. DNA for the CDR3: TGTGCCAGCAGCCCCCTTCGGGGGGGCTATGGCTACACCTTC.

CDR3 DNA: TGTGCCAGCAACAGGGGCTATGGCACAGATACGCAGTATTTT. It yields the protein CASNRGYGTDTQYF. V usage is TRBV3-1 (or the pseudogene TRBV3-2) and J usage is TRBJ2-3, with 7 bases lining up with TRBD1. The CDR3 has 14 amino acids. Per germline, CDR1 LGHDT and CDR2 YNNKEL (reference sequence). V dropped 7 bases and J dropped 1; count of bases not matched to a gene: 5.

The CDR3 nucleotides are TGTGCCAGCAGTGAAGTTGGCAGGGGTGGAAACACCATATATTTT. It encodes CASSEVGRGGNTIYF. The V call is TRBV6-1, the J call TRBJ1-3, with a tentative D call TRBD1 (6 bases). The CDR3 is made up of 15 amino acids. Germline V gene lookup returns CDR1 MNHNS and CDR2 SASEGT. V lost 1 base and J 3 bases, leaving 10 bases between the germline ends.

The chain links TRBV5-6 to TRBJ2-7, with D possibly TRBD1 on 6 matching bases. Germline V gene data show CDR1 as SGHDT and CDR2 as YYEEEE. The ends were cut back, 5 bases at V and 5 bases at J, with 11 bases in the middle. CDR3 length: 12 amino acids. The CDR3 DNA follows: TGTGCCAGCAGGGCCACAGGGAACGAGCAGTACTTC. It specifies CASRATGNEQYF.

The CDR3: CASSQGAAQKLFF. The CDR3 DNA is TGTGCCAGCAGCCAAGGGGCAGCCCAGAAACTGTTTTTT. This rearrangement joins TRBV3-1 (or the pseudogene TRBV3-2) to TRBJ1-4, with D hard to call. The CDR3 sequence is 13 residues long. CDR1 and CDR2 from the germline V gene are LGHDT and YNNKEL (reference sequence). The V end was cut by 1 base, the J end by 11 bases, with 11 bases between.

The rearrangement joins TRBV7-9 to TRBJ1-2; a possible D gene is TRBD1 (6 bases). The CDR3 runs 14 residues. Per germline, CDR1 SEHNR and CDR2 FQNEAQ (reference sequence). V was pared by 1 base and J by 3 bases, with 9 bases between. The CDR3 spells CASSLVPGDYGYTF. The CDR3 nucleotides are TGTGCCAGCAGCTTAGTCCCAGGGGACTATGGCTACACCTTC.

The chain links TRBV5-1 to TRBJ1-4; TRBD1 matches 8 bases. CDR3 length equals 13 residues. Losses at the gene ends were 3 bases for V and 7 bases for J; bases not matched to a gene: 2. From germline, CDR1 is SGHRS and CDR2 YFSETQ. CDR3 nucleotide sequence: TGCGCCAGCAGCTGGACAGGGAGTGAAAAACTGTTTTTT. Translating gives CASSWTGSEKLFF.

This chain uses TRBV20-1 with TRBJ1-5, with TRBD1 matching 11 bases. CDR3 length equals 19 residues. The germline V gene encodes CDR1 DFQATT and CDR2 SNEGSKA (reference sequence). Losses at the gene ends were 3 bases for V and 5 bases for J; bases not matched to a gene: 18. The CDR3 DNA sequence: TGCAGTGCTAGTCGGCCCTCCGGGACAGGGGGGGGAATCGATCAGCCCCAGCATTTT. Residues: CSASRPSGTGGGIDQPQHF.

This chain joins TRBV11-2 and TRBJ2-7; 8 nucleotides align to TRBD1. Germline assignment: CDR1 SGHAT and CDR2 FQNNGV. This CDR3 has 16 residues. V lost 1 base and J lost 7; bases outside the gene matches: 12. CDR3 in amino acids: CASSLGMRTGPLEQYF. CDR3 DNA sequence: TGTGCCAGCAGCTTAGGGATGAGGACAGGGCCGTTAGAGCAGTACTTC.

A single count supports this clone. The rearrangement uses TRBV10-3 and TRBJ1-5; D is ambiguous. Trimming shortened V by 6 bases and J by 6 bases, and 9 bases separated the two germline ends. The V gene's germline CDR1 is ENHRY and CDR2 SYGVKD. The CDR3 has 12 amino acids. DNA of the CDR3: TGTGCCATCAGCGGAGGGCTTCAGCCCCAGCATTTT. It codes for CAISGGLQPQHF.

This chain links TRBV4-2 with TRBJ1-2; perhaps TRBD1 as D (5 bases). Germline CDR1 is LGHNA and CDR2 is YNFKEQ. Trimming removed 4 bases from V and 2 bases from J, with 14 bases in between. This CDR3 contains 15 residues. CDR3: CASSLIIGQNYGYTF. CDR3 nucleotide sequence: TGTGCCAGCAGCCTAATAATCGGACAAAACTATGGCTACACCTTC.